The rows below give T cell receptor beta chains drawn from one sample of a study of T cell repertoires in cytomegalovirus infection. Their cognate antigens are unknown. Each CDR3 protein gets one entry after TCRdb re-called the reads with MiXCR. Seen here are 450,000 to 600,000 distinct CDR3 sequences, 33% observed once, and the top ten hold roughly a sixth. The source material was cultured PBMCs, sampled from culture after CMV antigen stimulation. These receptors all come from a human donor in good health (CMV status not recorded). Some clones in this sample may be carry-over from other donors' samples. Both conserved end residues are trimmed from each CDR3. Size tells how often a clone was seen (once, few, many) or the class of an expanded clone, and some rows leave it out.

clone_size v_call cdr3_aa
few TRBV6-2/TRBV6-3 ASRPTSGRANEQF
many TRBV7-2 ASSLSPGAQPQH
few TRBV12-5 ASGQRQSEAF
few TRBV12-3/TRBV12-4 ASRATSGRESEQF
. TRBV25-1 ASSAIPGLDPTGELF
. TRBV9 ASSVSLGDSGSGSYNEQF
few TRBV12-3/TRBV12-4 ASGYGIEQF
. TRBV5-5 ASSRTVNSNQPQH
. TRBV4-3 ASSQDLGGRQETQY
. TRBV4-1 ASSQDWQGVETQY
few TRBV28 ASRFSGVAFGGYT
few TRBV19 ASSNPDRGEEAF
. TRBV27 ASSLSGPWGGELF
few TRBV7-6 ASSRAGVLYEQY
once TRBV19 ASSLLVGGELF
few TRBV12-3/TRBV12-4 ASSLVGNNYGYT
. TRBV5-3 ASSKTGNNQPQH
. TRBV7-6 ASSLDGSTPF
. TRBV12-5 ASGLGIGTGELF
many TRBV10-3 AIRNTLAGVTPSTDTQY
few TRBV11-3 ASSGRTSGVDTDTQY
. TRBV27 ASTPFARGYGGEQF
. TRBV10-3 AISVPGGTEAF